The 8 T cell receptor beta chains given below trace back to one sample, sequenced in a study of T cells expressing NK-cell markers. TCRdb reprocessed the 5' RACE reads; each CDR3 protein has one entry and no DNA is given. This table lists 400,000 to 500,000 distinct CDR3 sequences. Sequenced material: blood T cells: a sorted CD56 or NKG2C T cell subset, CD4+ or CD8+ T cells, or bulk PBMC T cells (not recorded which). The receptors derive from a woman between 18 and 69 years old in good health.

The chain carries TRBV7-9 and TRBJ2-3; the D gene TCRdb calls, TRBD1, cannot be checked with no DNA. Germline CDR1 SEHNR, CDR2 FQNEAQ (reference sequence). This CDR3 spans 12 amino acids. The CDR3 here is CASSDPLDTQYF.

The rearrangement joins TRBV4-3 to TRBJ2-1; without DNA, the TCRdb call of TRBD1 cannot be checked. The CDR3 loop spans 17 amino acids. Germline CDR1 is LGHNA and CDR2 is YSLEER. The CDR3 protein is CASSQDLWDSLSDEQFF.

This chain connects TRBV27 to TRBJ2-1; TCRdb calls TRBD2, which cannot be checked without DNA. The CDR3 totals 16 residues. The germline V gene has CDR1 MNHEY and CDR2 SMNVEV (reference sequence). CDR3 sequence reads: CASTSSGALLFNEQFF.

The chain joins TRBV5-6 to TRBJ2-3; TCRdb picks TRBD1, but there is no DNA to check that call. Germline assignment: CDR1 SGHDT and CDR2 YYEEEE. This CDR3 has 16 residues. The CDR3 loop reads CASSSGGPTMRDTQYF.

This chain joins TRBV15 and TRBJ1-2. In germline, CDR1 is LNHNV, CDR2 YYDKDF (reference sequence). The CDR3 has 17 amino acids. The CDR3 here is CATSRGRPRSTIIRYTF.

The CDR3 spells CASNRNAWGTQNTGELFF. The genes are TRBV5-1 and TRBJ2-2; TCRdb's D call, TRBD1, is unchecked because there is no DNA. The CDR3 contains 18 residues. The germline CDR1 and CDR2 sequences are SGHRS and YFSETQ.

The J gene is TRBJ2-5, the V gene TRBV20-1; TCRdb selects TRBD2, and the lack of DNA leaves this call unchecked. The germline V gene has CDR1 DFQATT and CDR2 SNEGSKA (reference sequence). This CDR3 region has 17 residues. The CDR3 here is CSARDLATSGGLETQYF.

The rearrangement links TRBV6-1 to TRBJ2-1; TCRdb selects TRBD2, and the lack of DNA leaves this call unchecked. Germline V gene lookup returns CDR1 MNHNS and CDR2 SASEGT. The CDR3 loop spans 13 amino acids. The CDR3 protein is CASRPRLANEQFF.